A selection of T cell receptor beta chains follows, all from one sample in a study of blood T cell repertoires in COVID-19. Sequencing used immunoSEQ multiplex PCR; TCRdb keeps in-frame clones, though not all of them. The data contain some 80,000 clones, approximately 86% of them singletons. The specimen sequenced was peripheral blood. The receptors shown here come from a man of 80 years or more with active or convalescent COVID-19. Both conserved end residues are part of each CDR3. Fields, in order: V gene, J gene, CDR3 protein.

V: TRBV24-1
J: TRBJ2-3
CDR3: CATSKPGTKAQYF

V: TRBV6-2/TRBV6-3
J: TRBJ1-2
CDR3: CASSYWGPAFNYGYTF

V: TRBV5-1
J: TRBJ2-2
CDR3: CASSYAGQGRTGELFF

V: TRBV6-5
J: TRBJ1-2
CDR3: CASILPGGDGYTF

V: TRBV6-1
J: TRBJ1-3
CDR3: CASSETDPSGNTIYF

V: TRBV29-1
J: TRBJ1-3
CDR3: CSAIQGTRDTIYF

V: TRBV4-1
J: TRBJ1-1
CDR3: CASSHDRGGTEAFF

V: TRBV2
J: TRBJ2-3
CDR3: CANGGADTQYF

V: TRBV7-9
J: TRBJ2-5
CDR3: CASSLGIGTPEETQYF

V: TRBV19
J: TRBJ1-6
CDR3: CASSIDRGGFTSPLHF

V: TRBV11-2
J: TRBJ2-1
CDR3: CASNPLSSYNEQFF

V: TRBV11-3
J: TRBJ2-5
CDR3: CASSLWSASGRVTQYF

V: TRBV28
J: TRBJ1-5
CDR3: CASAGNQPQHF

V: TRBV5-1
J: TRBJ1-5
CDR3: CASSLGQGGQPQHF

V: TRBV3-1/TRBV3-2
J: TRBJ1-5
CDR3: CASSQDLRQPQHF

V: TRBV5-1
J: TRBJ2-1
CDR3: CASSLAGQGVNEQFF

V: TRBV5-1
J: TRBJ2-3
CDR3: CASSSRTAGLAKSTDTQYF

V: TRBV30
J: TRBJ2-1
CDR3: CAWSVYSNNEQFF

V: TRBV13
J: TRBJ2-5
CDR3: CASSLQEPGETQYF

V: TRBV5-1
J: TRBJ2-5
CDR3: CASSRDRGETQYF

V: TRBV7-9
J: TRBJ2-2
CDR3: CASRNRDRDVGELFF

V: TRBV2
J: TRBJ1-2
CDR3: CASMRWLLQVETNYGYTF

V: TRBV12-5
J: TRBJ1-2
CDR3: CASGLASEDGYTF

V: TRBV30
J: TRBJ1-6
CDR3: CAWTTANSSPLHF

V: TRBV28
J: TRBJ1-4
CDR3: CASTVRGSLNEKLFF

V: TRBV6-5
J: TRBJ1-5
CDR3: CASRKVGSNQPQHF

V: TRBV5-1
J: TRBJ2-4
CDR3: CASSPDETSRGNIQYF

V: TRBV7-8
J: TRBJ2-3
CDR3: CASSLARSTDTQYF

V: TRBV11-2
J: TRBJ1-1
CDR3: CASSFQGKNTEAFF

V: TRBV5-1
J: TRBJ1-1
CDR3: CASGLGKEAFF

V: TRBV2
J: TRBJ2-3
CDR3: CASSERRLAGADTQYF

V: TRBV7-8
J: TRBJ1-4
CDR3: CASTWVEEGKLFF

V: TRBV9
J: TRBJ1-6
CDR3: CASSVELVPTISYNSPLHF

V: TRBV24-1
J: TRBJ2-2
CDR3: CATSAGTAPNTGELFF

V: TRBV7-9
J: TRBJ1-1
CDR3: CASSFQEGYTEAFF

V: TRBV5-1
J: TRBJ1-2
CDR3: CASSSTRVYGYTF

V: TRBV11-3
J: TRBJ2-2
CDR3: CASSPLVAGGRLFF

V: TRBV28
J: TRBJ1-2
CDR3: CASVRDRGVGYTF

V: TRBV28
J: TRBJ1-2
CDR3: CASSLDTSYGYTF

V: TRBV19
J: TRBJ1-2
CDR3: CASSKGQEHNYGYTF

V: TRBV5-1
J: TRBJ2-2
CDR3: CASSLGQGYTGELFF

V: TRBV18
J: TRBJ1-5
CDR3: CASSPTGGGFGSNQPQHF

V: TRBV20-1
J: TRBJ1-6
CDR3: CSASTGGAGNSPLHF

V: TRBV9
J: TRBJ1-1
CDR3: CASSVEQACYTEAFF

V: TRBV2
J: TRBJ2-2
CDR3: CASKREVTGELFF

V: TRBV4-2
J: TRBJ1-1
CDR3: CASSQGIGTQNTEAFF

V: TRBV10-2
J: TRBJ2-2
CDR3: CASSRTGGWELFF

V: TRBV28
J: TRBJ2-3
CDR3: CASSRLAGGTDTQYF

V: TRBV5-1
J: TRBJ2-1
CDR3: CASSSRAGAGEQFF

V: TRBV7-3
J: TRBJ1-2
CDR3: CASSLNRNYGYTF